This record concerns one TCR beta chain sequence. At the DNA level, this CDR3 is encoded by other sequences in the same sample as well. The data originate from a study of blood T cell repertoires in COVID-19. Sequenced by immunoSEQ multiplex PCR; TCRdb stores in-frame clones only, minus some. In the table there are 200,000 to 250,000 clones, 83% of which are singletons. The sequence was collected from a woman aged 45-60 years with acute or convalescent COVID-19. The source material was peripheral blood.

CDR3 sequence: CASSSRDRNSPLHF. CDR3 nucleotides: TGTGCCAGCAGTTCCCGGGACAGAAATTCACCCCTCCACTTT. The chain combines TRBV6-5 with TRBJ1-6, with 7 nucleotides matching TRBD1. This CDR3 contains 14 residues. The V gene's germline CDR1 is MNHEY and CDR2 SVGAGI. V shed 4 bases, J shed 7 bases, and the junction held 4 bases outside the gene matches.